The 19 T cell receptor beta chains in this list originate from one sample, sequenced in a study of control samples from healthy donors and cancer patients. Sequencing was performed with immunoSEQ multiplex PCR; in TCRdb, only in-frame clones are kept and a portion is missing. The repertoire consists of hundreds of thousands of clones, with approximately 90% occurring once and the leading ten covering around 6.8%. Sequenced input: PBMCs. These receptors were collected from a man aged 40-55 years with head and neck cancer.

V and J are TRBV28 and TRBJ1-2; D remains ambiguous. With 3 bases removed from V and 5 bases from J, the gap between germline ends came to 13 bases. The CDR3 has 14 amino acids. Germline V gives CDR1 MDHEN, CDR2 SYDVKM. CDR3 region: CASSLRGRRYGYTF. Written as DNA, the CDR3 is TGTGCCAGCAGTTTGCGTGGACGGCGTTATGGCTACACCTTC.

J is TRBJ2-5 and V is TRBV6-1, with 9 bases aligning to TRBD2. Germline trimming cut 3 bases from V and 1 base from J; bases unmatched to any gene: 3. The CDR3 consists of 15 residues. The germline V gene encodes CDR1 MNHNS and CDR2 SASEGT. The CDR3, as DNA: TGTGCCAGCAGTGATTCGGGACTAGCCCAAGAGACCCAGTACTTC. Encoded protein: CASSDSGLAQETQYF.

The CDR3 loop is CASSPGLAWETQYF. For the CDR3, the DNA is TGTGCCAGCAGTCCTGGACTAGCGTGGGAGACCCAGTACTTC. The J gene is TRBJ2-5, the V gene TRBV14; 9 nucleotides align to TRBD2. The V gene's germline CDR1 is SGHDN and CDR2 FVKESK. The V gene end was trimmed by 6 bases and the J gene end by 5 bases; junction bases not matched to a gene: 7. The CDR3 sequence is 14 residues long.

The V call is TRBV6-1, the J call TRBJ2-7; D not certain. V dropped 0 bases and J dropped 5 bases, with 11 bases sitting between them. The CDR3 has 14 residues. Germline-derived CDR1 and CDR2 are MNHNS and SASEGT. CDR3 residues: CASSEAFQADEQYF. The CDR3 DNA follows: TGTGCCAGCAGTGAAGCGTTCCAGGCCGACGAGCAGTACTTC.

The chain recombines TRBV15 with TRBJ2-2, with D possibly being TRBD1 (6 bases). Germline-derived CDR1 and CDR2 are LNHNV and YYDKDF (reference sequence). The CDR3 has 16 residues. V gave up 0 bases and J gave up 4 bases, with 12 bases separating them. CDR3 residues: CATSRDYAGVTGELFF. In DNA form, the CDR3 reads TGTGCCACCAGCAGAGATTATGCAGGGGTCACCGGGGAGCTGTTTTTT. Supplemented by reference TRBV15 and TRBJ2-2, the full variable domain reads DAMVIQNPRYQVTQFGKPVTLSCSQTLNHNVMYWYQQKSSQAPKLLFHYYDKDFNNEADTPDNFQSRRPNTSFCFLDIRSPGLGDTAMYLCATSRDYAGVTGELFFGEGSRLTVL.

The chain uses TRBV7-2 and TRBJ2-1; 8 bases are a match to TRBD2. Germline CDR1 reads SGHTA; CDR2 reads FQGNSA. With 5 bases clipped from V and 0 bases from J, the junction kept 9 bases outside the gene matches. This CDR3 region has 17 residues. The CDR3 nucleotides are TGTGCCAGCAGCGCCACGGGGGGGGGAAGCTCCTACAATGAGCAGTTCTTC. Protein sequence: CASSATGGGSSYNEQFF.

Worth noting for this clone: Other DNA sequences in this specimen translate into the identical CDR3. The chain combines TRBV7-3 with TRBJ1-1, with TRBD1 matching over 8 bases. Germline trimming cut 5 bases from V and 4 bases from J; bases unmatched to any gene: 3. This CDR3 is 13 amino acids long. In germline, CDR1 is SGHTA, CDR2 FQGTGA. The CDR3 nucleotides read TGTGCCAGCAGCGGACAGGGTTCCACTGAAGCTTTCTTT. It is translated as CASSGQGSTEAFF.

The chain uses TRBV7-3 and TRBJ2-6; D uncertain. Germline V gives CDR1 SGHTA, CDR2 FQGTGA. The length of the CDR3 is 13 residues. V gave up 5 bases and J gave up 2 bases, with 4 bases separating them. Written as DNA, the CDR3 is TGTGCCAGCAGCCCCCCTGGGGCCAACGTCCTGACTTTC. Translated: CASSPPGANVLTF.

The CDR3 loop reads CASSLVGDQPQHF. The DNA for the CDR3 is TGCGCCAGCAGCTTGGTGGGGGATCAGCCCCAGCATTTT. J is TRBJ1-5 and V is TRBV5-1; a weak D match, TRBD1 (5 bases). V lost 0 bases and J 5 bases, leaving 6 bases between the germline ends. CDR1 is SGHRS, CDR2 YFSETQ, per germline. CDR3 size: 13 residues.

This clone appeared a few times. This chain joins TRBV30 and TRBJ1-5; the D gene is possibly TRBD1 (5 bases). Germline CDR1 GTSNPN, CDR2 SVGIG (reference sequence). The CDR3 extends over 11 amino acids. With 6 bases removed from V and 5 bases from J, the gap between germline ends came to 8 bases. This CDR3 reads CACGGDQPQHF. In nucleotides, the CDR3 is TGTGCCTGCGGAGGGGATCAGCCCCAGCATTTT. Filled out from reference TRBV30 and TRBJ1-5, the complete variable domain reads SQTIHQWPATLVQPVGSPLSLECTVEGTSNPNLYWYRQAAGRGLQLLFYSVGIGQISSEVPQNLSASRPQDRQFILSSKKLLLSDSGFYLCACGGDQPQHFGDGTRLSIL.

The chain employs TRBV11-1 and TRBJ2-1; D is unclear. This CDR3 comprises 15 residues. The germline V and J ends were trimmed by 5 bases and 2 bases, with 13 bases remaining between them. Germline CDR1 reads SGHAT; CDR2 reads FQDESV (reference sequence). The CDR3 region has the DNA TGTGCCAGCAGCACAGATAGAGGACCCTACAATGAGCAGTTCTTC. As protein: CASSTDRGPYNEQFF.

The V gene is TRBV25-1, the J gene TRBJ1-1; D unresolved. Germline V lookup: CDR1 MGHDK, CDR2 SYGVNS. V was trimmed by 4 bases and J by 5 bases, leaving 5 bases between them. This CDR3 spans 11 amino acids. The CDR3 coding sequence is TGTGCCAGCAGTGGGATGACTGAAGCTTTCTTT. Its translation: CASSGMTEAFF.

The V call is TRBV9, the J call TRBJ2-3; D is perhaps TRBD1 or TRBD2 (6 bases each). CDR3 length: 16 amino acids. V gave up 0 bases and J gave up 0 bases, with 11 bases separating them. Germline lookup yields CDR1 SGDLS and CDR2 YYNGEE. The CDR3 loop is CASSVVGGTSTDTQYF. The CDR3 DNA reads as TGTGCCAGCAGCGTAGTCGGGGGCACAAGCACAGATACGCAGTATTTT.

This rearrangement joins TRBV20-1 to TRBJ1-4, with TRBD1 matching 10 bases. The germline V gene encodes CDR1 DFQATT and CDR2 SNEGSKA (reference sequence). This CDR3 contains 11 residues. CDR3 nucleotides: TGCAGCGGACAGGGGGGTGAAAAACTGTTTTTT. The encoded protein is CSGQGGEKLFF.

The chain employs TRBV27 and TRBJ2-1, with D tentatively TRBD2 (6 bases). The CDR3 extends over 12 amino acids. Germline loops: CDR1 MNHEY, CDR2 SMNVEV (reference sequence). The V gene lost 6 bases and the J gene lost 12 bases, with 15 bases spanning the gap. The CDR3 loop is CASSPPGLGQFF. Written as DNA, the CDR3 is TGTGCCAGCAGCCCACCGGGACTCGGGCAGTTCTTC.

The gene calls are TRBV7-9 and TRBJ1-2, with D possibly TRBD1 on 6 matching bases. V lost 3 bases and J lost 0, with 11 bases in between. Germline CDR1 is SEHNR and CDR2 is FQNEAQ (reference sequence). The CDR3 spans 15 residues. The CDR3 DNA reads as TGTGCCAGCAGCTTCGTTGGGACACCTAACTATGGCTACACCTTC. Its translation is CASSFVGTPNYGYTF.

This clone has only one observation. V and J are TRBV19 and TRBJ1-5; 7 bases fit TRBD1. There are 15 residues in the CDR3. V gave up 3 bases and J gave up 16 bases; unmatched junction bases: 18. Germline-derived CDR1 and CDR2 are LNHDA and SQIVND (reference sequence). CDR3 nucleotide sequence: TGTGCCAGTAGTATCACAGGGGCGCGGGTATTGGCCGCACATTTT. The encoded protein is CASSITGARVLAAHF.

The chain uses TRBV5-1 and TRBJ2-3; D ambiguous. CDR3 length equals 16 residues. V lost 0 bases and J lost 1, with 12 bases in between. CDR1 SGHRS and CDR2 YFSETQ come from the germline V gene. The CDR3 coding sequence is TGCGCCAGCAGCTTGGAGGGTGGAAAGGGCACAGATACGCAGTATTTT. This gives the protein CASSLEGGKGTDTQYF.

The chain couples TRBV9 to TRBJ2-2; D is uncertain. Trimming pared 2 bases from V and 4 bases from J, leaving 12 bases between. The CDR3 is 15 residues long. Germline CDR1 and CDR2: SGDLS and YYNGEE. CDR3 DNA: TGTGCCAGCAGCGTTCGGGCAGGATTCACCGGGGAGCTGTTTTTT. It specifies CASSVRAGFTGELFF.